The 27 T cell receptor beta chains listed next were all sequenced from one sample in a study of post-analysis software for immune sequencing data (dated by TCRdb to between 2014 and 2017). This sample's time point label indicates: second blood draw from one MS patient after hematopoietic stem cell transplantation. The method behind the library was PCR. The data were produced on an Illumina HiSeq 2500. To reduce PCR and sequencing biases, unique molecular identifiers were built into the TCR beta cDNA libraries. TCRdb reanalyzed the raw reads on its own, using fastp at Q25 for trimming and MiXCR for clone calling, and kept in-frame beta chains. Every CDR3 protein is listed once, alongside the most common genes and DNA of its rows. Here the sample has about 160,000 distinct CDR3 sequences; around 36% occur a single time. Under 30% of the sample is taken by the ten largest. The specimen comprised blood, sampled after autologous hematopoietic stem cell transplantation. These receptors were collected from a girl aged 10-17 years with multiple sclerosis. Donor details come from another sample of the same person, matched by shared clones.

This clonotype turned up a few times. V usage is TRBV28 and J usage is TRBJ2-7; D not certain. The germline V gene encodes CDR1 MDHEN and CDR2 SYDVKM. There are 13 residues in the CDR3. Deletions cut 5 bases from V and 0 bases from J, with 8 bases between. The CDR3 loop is CASSGQSSYEQYF. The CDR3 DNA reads TGTGCCAGCAGTGGCCAAAGCTCCTACGAGCAGTACTTC. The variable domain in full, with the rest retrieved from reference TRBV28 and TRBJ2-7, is DVKVTQSSRYLVKRTGEKVFLECVQDMDHENMFWYRQDPGLGLRLIYFSYDVKMKEKGDIPEGYSVSREKKERFSLILESASTNQTSMYLCASSGQSSYEQYFGPGTRLTVT.

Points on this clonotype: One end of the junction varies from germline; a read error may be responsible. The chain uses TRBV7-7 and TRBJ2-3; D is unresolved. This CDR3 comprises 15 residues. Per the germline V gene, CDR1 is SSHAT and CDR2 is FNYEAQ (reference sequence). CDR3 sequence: CASSLLAGTTDTQYF. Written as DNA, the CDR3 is TGTGCTAGCAGCTTGCTGGCAGGCACTACAGATACGCAGTATTTT.

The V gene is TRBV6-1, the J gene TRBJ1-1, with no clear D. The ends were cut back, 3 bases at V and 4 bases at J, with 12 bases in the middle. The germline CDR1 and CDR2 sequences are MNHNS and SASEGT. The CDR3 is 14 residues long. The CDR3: CASSEDVTFTEAFF. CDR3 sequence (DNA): TGTGCCAGCAGTGAGGACGTAACTTTCACTGAAGCTTTCTTT.

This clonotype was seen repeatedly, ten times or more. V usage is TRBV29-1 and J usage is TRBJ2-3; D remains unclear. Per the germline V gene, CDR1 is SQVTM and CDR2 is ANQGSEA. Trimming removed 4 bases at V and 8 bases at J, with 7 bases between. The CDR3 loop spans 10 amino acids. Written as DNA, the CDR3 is TGCAGCGTTGGTACAACTACGCAGTATTTT. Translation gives CSVGTTTQYF.

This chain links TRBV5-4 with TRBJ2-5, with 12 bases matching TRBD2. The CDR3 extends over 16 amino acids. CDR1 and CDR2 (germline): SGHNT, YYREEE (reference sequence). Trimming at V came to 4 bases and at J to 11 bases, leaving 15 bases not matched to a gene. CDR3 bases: TGTGCCAGCAGCCGACGGGCTAGCGGGAGGGGGAATGAGCAGTACTTC. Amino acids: CASSRRASGRGNEQYF.

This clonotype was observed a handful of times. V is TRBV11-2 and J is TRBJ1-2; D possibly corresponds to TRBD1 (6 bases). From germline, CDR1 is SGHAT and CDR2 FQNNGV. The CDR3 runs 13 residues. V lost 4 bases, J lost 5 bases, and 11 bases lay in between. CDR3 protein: CASSSYRDYGYTF. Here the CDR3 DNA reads TGTGCCAGCAGCTCCTACAGGGATTATGGCTACACCTTC.

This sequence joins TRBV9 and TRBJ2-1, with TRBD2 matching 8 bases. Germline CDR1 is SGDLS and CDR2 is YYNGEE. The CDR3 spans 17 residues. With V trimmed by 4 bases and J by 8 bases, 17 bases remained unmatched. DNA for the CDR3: TGTGCCAGCAGCCCCAGATGGGGGACTAGGGGTTGGGATGAGCAGTTCTTC. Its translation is CASSPRWGTRGWDEQFF.

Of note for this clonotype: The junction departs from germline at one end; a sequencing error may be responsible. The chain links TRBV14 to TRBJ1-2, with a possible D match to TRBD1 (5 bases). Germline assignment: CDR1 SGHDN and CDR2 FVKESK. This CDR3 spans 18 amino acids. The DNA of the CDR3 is TGTGCCAGCAGCGATCACCTCACGGGAGTGGGACTTAACTATGACTACACCTTC. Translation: CASSDHLTGVGLNYDYTF.

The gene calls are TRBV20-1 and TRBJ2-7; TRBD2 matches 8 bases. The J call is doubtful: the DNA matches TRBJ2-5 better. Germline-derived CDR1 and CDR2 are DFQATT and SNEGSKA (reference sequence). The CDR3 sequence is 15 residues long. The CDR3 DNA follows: TGCAGTGCTTACCCGGGACTAGGGGGTGGAGAGACCCAGTACTTC. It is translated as CSAYPGLGGGETQYF.

In DNA form, the CDR3 reads TGTGCCAGCAGCTCCGACAGGTCCATGAACACTGAAGCTTTCTTT. Translating it yields CASSSDRSMNTEAFF. The V call is TRBV7-2, the J call TRBJ1-1; TRBD1 might be the D (6 bases). This CDR3 is built from 15 residues. CDR1 is SGHTA, CDR2 FQGNSA, per germline. Trimming removed 4 bases at V and 0 bases at J, with 12 bases between.

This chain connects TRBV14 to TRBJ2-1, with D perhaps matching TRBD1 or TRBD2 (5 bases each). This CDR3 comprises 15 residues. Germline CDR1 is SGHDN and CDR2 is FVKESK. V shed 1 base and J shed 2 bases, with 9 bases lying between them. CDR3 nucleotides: TGTGCCAGCAGCCAAGCCCGGGGCCCCTACAATGAGCAGTTCTTC. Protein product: CASSQARGPYNEQFF.

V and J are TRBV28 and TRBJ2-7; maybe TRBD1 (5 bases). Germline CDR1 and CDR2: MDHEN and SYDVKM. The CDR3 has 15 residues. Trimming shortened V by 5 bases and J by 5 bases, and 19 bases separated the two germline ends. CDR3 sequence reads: CASSRNPRQFHEQYF. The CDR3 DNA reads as TGTGCCAGCAGTCGCAATCCCCGACAGTTCCACGAGCAGTACTTC.

CDR3 in DNA: TGTGCCAGCAGCTTGGACAGGGGGGGCCCCTACGAGCAGTACTTC. Residues: CASSLDRGGPYEQYF. The chain combines TRBV7-2 with TRBJ2-7; TRBD1 aligns across 10 bases. Germline CDR1 and CDR2: SGHTA and FQGNSA. Trimming cost V 3 bases and J 2 bases; bases outside gene matches: 4. This CDR3 is 15 amino acids long.

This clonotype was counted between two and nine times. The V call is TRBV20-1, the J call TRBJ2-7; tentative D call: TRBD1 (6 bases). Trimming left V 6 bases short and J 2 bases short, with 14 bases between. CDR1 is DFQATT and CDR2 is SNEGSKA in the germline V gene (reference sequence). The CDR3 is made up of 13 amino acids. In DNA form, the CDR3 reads TGCAGTGCACTCCAGGGGACCGCCTACGAGCAGTACTTC. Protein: CSALQGTAYEQYF.

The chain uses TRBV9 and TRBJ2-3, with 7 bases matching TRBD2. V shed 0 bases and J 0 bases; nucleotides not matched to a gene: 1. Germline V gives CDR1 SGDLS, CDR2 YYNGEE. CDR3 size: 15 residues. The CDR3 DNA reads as TGTGCCAGCAGCGTAGCGGGGGGAAGCACAGATACGCAGTATTTT. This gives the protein CASSVAGGSTDTQYF.

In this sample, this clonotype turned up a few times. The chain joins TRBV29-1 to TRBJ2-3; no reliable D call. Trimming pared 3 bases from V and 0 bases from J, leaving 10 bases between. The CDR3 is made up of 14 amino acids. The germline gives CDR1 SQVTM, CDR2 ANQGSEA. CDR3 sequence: CSVESSASTDTQYF. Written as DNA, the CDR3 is TGCAGCGTTGAGTCCTCGGCTAGCACAGATACGCAGTATTTT.

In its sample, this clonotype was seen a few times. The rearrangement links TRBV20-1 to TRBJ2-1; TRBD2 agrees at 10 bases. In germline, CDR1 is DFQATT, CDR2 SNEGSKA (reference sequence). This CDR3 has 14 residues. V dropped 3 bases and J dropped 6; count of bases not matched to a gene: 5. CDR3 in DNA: TGCAGTGCTAGGGGGCTAGCGGGAGTCAATGAGCAGTTCTTC. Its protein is CSARGLAGVNEQFF.

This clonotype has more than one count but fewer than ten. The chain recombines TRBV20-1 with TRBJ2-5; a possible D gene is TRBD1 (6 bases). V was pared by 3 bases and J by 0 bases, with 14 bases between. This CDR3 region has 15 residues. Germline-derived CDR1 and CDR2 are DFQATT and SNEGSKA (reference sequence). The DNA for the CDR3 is TGCAGTGCTAGCAAAAGAACAGGGTACCAAGAGACCCAGTACTTC. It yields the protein CSASKRTGYQETQYF.

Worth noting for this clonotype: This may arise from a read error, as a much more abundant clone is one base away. The CDR3 nucleotides are TGCGCCAGCAGCCAAACTAGCGGGAGTGCGAGCTACAATGAGCAGTTCTTC. The encoded protein is CASSQTSGSASYNEQFF. This chain connects TRBV4-3 to TRBJ2-1, with 11 positions matching TRBD2. The V gene's germline CDR1 is LGHNA and CDR2 YSLEER. V shed 2 bases, J shed 3 bases, and the junction held 6 bases outside the gene matches. This CDR3 is 17 amino acids long.

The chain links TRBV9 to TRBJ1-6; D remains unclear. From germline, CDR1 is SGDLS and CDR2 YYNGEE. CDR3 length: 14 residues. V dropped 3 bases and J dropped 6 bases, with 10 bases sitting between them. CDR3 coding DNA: TGTGCCAGCAGCGATGTCGGTATTAATTCACCCCTCCACTTT. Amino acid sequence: CASSDVGINSPLHF.

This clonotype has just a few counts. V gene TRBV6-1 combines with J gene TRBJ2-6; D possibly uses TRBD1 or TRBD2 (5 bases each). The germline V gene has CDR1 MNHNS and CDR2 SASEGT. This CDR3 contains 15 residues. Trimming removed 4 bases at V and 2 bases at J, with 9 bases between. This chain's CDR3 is CASSVPGPGANVLTF. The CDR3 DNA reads TGTGCCAGCAGTGTCCCGGGACCTGGGGCCAACGTCCTGACTTTC.

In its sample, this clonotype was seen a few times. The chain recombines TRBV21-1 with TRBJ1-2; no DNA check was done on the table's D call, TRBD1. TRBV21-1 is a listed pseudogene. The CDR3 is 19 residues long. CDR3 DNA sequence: TGTGCCAGCAAAGAAGGCCGACCCCAGCCCGGGACCGGGAACTATGGCTACACCTTC. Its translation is CASKEGRPQPGTGNYGYTF.

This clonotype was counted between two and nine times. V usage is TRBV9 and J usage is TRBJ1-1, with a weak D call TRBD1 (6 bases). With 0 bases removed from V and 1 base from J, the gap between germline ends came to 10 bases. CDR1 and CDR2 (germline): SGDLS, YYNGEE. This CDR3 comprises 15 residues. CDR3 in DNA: TGTGCCAGCAGCGTAGAAGGGGGGCGGAACACTGAAGCTTTCTTT. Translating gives CASSVEGGRNTEAFF.

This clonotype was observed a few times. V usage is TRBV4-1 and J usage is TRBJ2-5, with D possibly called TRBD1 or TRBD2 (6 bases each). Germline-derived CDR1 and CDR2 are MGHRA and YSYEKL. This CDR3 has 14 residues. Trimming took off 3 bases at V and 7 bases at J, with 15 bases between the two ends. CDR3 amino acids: CASSQEGQGGTQYF. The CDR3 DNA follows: TGCGCCAGCAGCCAGGAGGGACAAGGGGGGACCCAGTACTTC.

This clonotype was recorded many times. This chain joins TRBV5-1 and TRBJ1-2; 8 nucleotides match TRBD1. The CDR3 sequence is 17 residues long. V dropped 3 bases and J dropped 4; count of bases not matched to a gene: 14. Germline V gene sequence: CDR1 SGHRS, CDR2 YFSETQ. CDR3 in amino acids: CASSSKRTGKKSYGYTF. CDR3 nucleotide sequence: TGCGCCAGCAGCTCAAAACGGACAGGGAAGAAGAGCTATGGCTACACCTTC.

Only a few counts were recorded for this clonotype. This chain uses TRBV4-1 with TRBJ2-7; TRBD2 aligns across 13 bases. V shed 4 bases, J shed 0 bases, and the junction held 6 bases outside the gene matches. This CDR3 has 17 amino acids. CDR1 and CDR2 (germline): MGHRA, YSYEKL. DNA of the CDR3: TGCGCCAGCAGCCCTGGACTAGCGGGAGTGAGCTCCTACGAGCAGTACTTC. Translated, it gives CASSPGLAGVSSYEQYF.

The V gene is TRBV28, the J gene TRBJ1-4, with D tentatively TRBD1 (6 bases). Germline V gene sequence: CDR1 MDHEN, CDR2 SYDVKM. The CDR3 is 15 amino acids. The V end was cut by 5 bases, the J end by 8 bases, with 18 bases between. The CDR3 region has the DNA TGTGCCAGCAGTACCCACAGGGACGTTGGGGAAAAACTGTTTTTT. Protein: CASSTHRDVGEKLFF. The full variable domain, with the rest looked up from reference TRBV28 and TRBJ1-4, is DVKVTQSSRYLVKRTGEKVFLECVQDMDHENMFWYRQDPGLGLRLIYFSYDVKMKEKGDIPEGYSVSREKKERFSLILESASTNQTSMYLCASSTHRDVGEKLFFGSGTQLSVL.